This T cell receptor beta chain was sequenced during a study of blood T cells in healthy people across ages (dated by TCRdb to about 2015). Background for the entire study: In model experiments, template switching captured roughly one uniquely barcoded TCR beta cDNA molecule for every two T cells. To track age-related changes in TCR beta repertoire diversity, the study relied on deep sequencing normalized with unique cDNA molecular identifiers. The donors were split into four age groups: young (average roughly 15 years), middle-aged (roughly 39), aged (roughly 60) and long-lived (approximately 89). To avoid experimental bias, donors of different ages were spread randomly across the sequencing lanes. Using the same blood draw, the study looked at two additional independent replicas of 1 million unique cDNA reads for two donors, one aged 18 to 30 and the other aged 80 or older.

This clonotype has at least ten counts. Its target antigen remains unknown. Base qualities are not recorded, but no much larger clone differs from it by a single base. Library construction relied on 5' RACE. Data came from an Illumina HiSeq 2500. The second PCR ran for about 6 to 11 cycles and used a J-beta primer mix along with a sample-barcoded 5' primer. Each TCR beta cDNA molecule received a unique molecular identifier from a template-switch 5' adaptor carrying 12 random nucleotides. Each sample yielded at least 3 million CDR3-containing paired-end reads. First-strand cDNA was synthesized from all RNA with the Mint cDNA synthesis kit, primed by a TRBC-specific oligonucleotide. After uracil-DNA glycosylase treatment, a first 18-cycle PCR used universal primers M1SS and BC2_uni_R on all cDNA. Concerning the study's data processing: Each sample was normalized by randomly selecting 1 million high-quality reads, each carrying a distinct molecular identifier. Instead of being binned into consensus sequences, reads with shared molecular identifiers were discarded. MiTCR, with a Q25 quality threshold and the strictest error-elimination algorithm, was used for CDR3 identification, clonotype clustering and error correction. A nonparametric unseen species model with Euler transformation was used to estimate a lower bound on total TCR beta diversity. TCRdb's own reprocessing of the public reads used fastp at Q25 and MiXCR and kept productive beta chains. One record per CDR3 amino acid sequence lists the most common genes and DNA. Here the V and J calls rest on TCRdb's processing, not on the authors' analysis. This sample comprises approximately 1,100,000 distinct CDR3 sequences, less than 50% of them detected only once. About 20% of the sample is taken by the ten largest.

Donors were 35 to 40 systemically healthy Caucasian individuals from Russia aged roughly 6 to 90 years. Each donor gave 9.5 to 10 milliliters of peripheral blood, drawn into EDTA-treated Vacutainer tubes. Ficoll-Paque density-gradient centrifugation was used to isolate PBMCs, with at least 6.5 million per sample. Trizol reagent was used to extract total RNA from PBMCs, with at least 6 micrograms per sample. Naive CD45RAhigh/CD27high T cell percentages were measured by flow cytometry on a PBMC aliquot from every donor. Overall study outcomes, separate from this receptor: Because profiling used bulk unsorted PBMCs, naive and antigen-experienced compartments could not be compared conclusively. Because donor CMV infection status was unknown, age-related changes in expanded clonotypes were potentially confounded. Observed TCR beta diversity per million T cells fell roughly linearly with age, and a significant reduction was already apparent by age approximately 41. There was a strong correlation between observed TCR beta diversity and the percentage of naive T cells measured by flow cytometry. Estimates of total diversity from one million sequenced T cells were regarded as lower bounds and underestimates. Compared with the aged group, the long-lived group had more naive CD4+ T cells, fewer expanded clones and increased TCR diversity, suggesting age selection.

Material for sequencing was blood. The source is a woman in her fifties or sixties in good health.

The sequence in DNA is TGTGCCAGCAGCTTAGGGGGAATTCTAGAGACCCAGTACTTC. This yields the protein CASSLGGILETQYF. The rearranged chain carries TRBV11-2 and TRBJ2-5; the D gene assignment is ambiguous. Its CDR3 holds 14 amino acids, cysteine through phenylalanine. Left in the record is the CDR3 DNA by itself, 42 bases read in frame from the first base. The junction carries 10 bases between V and J, which are trimmed by 1 base and 4 bases respectively. As encoded in the germline V gene, CDR1 is SGHAT while CDR2 is FQNNGV.